One and the same sample provided the 21 T cell receptor beta chains below, sequenced in a study of cytomegalovirus exposure and HLA in healthy donors. Data came from immunoSEQ multiplex PCR; TCRdb stores just in-frame clones and leaves some out. The sample lists 150,000 to 200,000 clones; roughly 84% were seen once. Material: PBMCs. The receptor source for this set is a young man in good health and CMV-seropositive.

The genes are TRBV27 and TRBJ1-5; 10 bases map to TRBD1. The CDR3 length is 17 residues. Germline V gene sequence: CDR1 MNHEY, CDR2 SMNVEV (reference sequence). Trimming at V came to 5 bases and at J to 4 bases, leaving 11 bases not matched to a gene. CDR3 region: CASSPPRDRGSNQPQHF. As DNA, the CDR3 is TGTGCCAGCAGTCCCCCCCGGGACAGGGGTTCGAATCAGCCCCAGCATTTT.

As to this clone: A junction end diverges from the germline sequence, so it may reflect a read error. V is TRBV7-7 and J is TRBJ2-5; tentatively, D is TRBD2 (6 bases). The CDR3 has 16 residues. Germline values: CDR1 SSHAT, CDR2 FNYEAQ (reference sequence). CDR3 amino acids: CASSFSVTAGKETQYF. The DNA of the CDR3 is TGTGCTAGCAGCTTTTCCGTAACCGCGGGGAAAGAGACCCAGTACTTC.

The J gene is TRBJ2-4, the V gene TRBV11-3, with 9 bases matching TRBD1. This CDR3 has 14 residues. CDR1 is SGHNT, CDR2 YENEEA, per germline. With 1 base clipped from V and 15 bases from J, the junction kept 10 bases outside the gene matches. This CDR3 is CASSLGPGQGTPYF. CDR3 coding DNA: TGTGCCAGCAGCTTAGGCCCCGGACAGGGGACCCCGTACTTC.

This clone showed up just a few times. The J gene is TRBJ2-1, the V gene TRBV6-4, with TRBD2 matching 9 bases. After removal of 5 bases from V and 4 bases from J, the junction contained 6 bases not matched to a gene. CDR1 is MRHNA, CDR2 SNTAGT, per germline. The CDR3 has 15 amino acids. CDR3 residues: CASSLAGEAYNEQFF. In nucleotides, the CDR3 is TGTGCCAGCAGTTTAGCGGGAGAGGCTTACAATGAGCAGTTCTTC.

This chain links TRBV7-2 with TRBJ2-7; D gene unclear. Per the germline V gene, CDR1 is SGHTA and CDR2 is FQGNSA. This CDR3 region has 12 residues. Trimming cost V 2 bases and J 6 bases, with 8 bases left between them. CDR3 loop: CASSLPRLEQYF. The CDR3 coding sequence is TGTGCCAGCAGCTTACCTAGGCTCGAGCAGTACTTC. The variable domain in full, completed from reference TRBV7-2 and TRBJ2-7, reads GAGVSQSPSNKVTEKGKDVELRCDPISGHTALYWYRQSLGQGLEFLIYFQGNSAPDKSGLPSDRFSAERTGGSVSTLTIQRTQQEDSAVYLCASSLPRLEQYFGPGTRLTVT.

This clone has more than one count but fewer than ten. The chain is built from TRBV6-5 and TRBJ2-7, with TRBD1 matching 10 bases. From germline, CDR1 is MNHEY and CDR2 SVGAGI. J lost 6 bases, V lost 5 bases, and 7 bases had no gene match. The CDR3 runs 14 residues. CDR3 DNA: TGTGCCAGCAGTCCCGGGACAGGGGAAGGCGAGCAGTACTTC. Amino acids: CASSPGTGEGEQYF.

CDR3 region: CASSLDRYNEQFF. DNA of the CDR3: TGTGCCAGCAGCTTAGACAGGTACAATGAGCAGTTCTTC. The chain combines TRBV11-2 with TRBJ2-1, with unresolved D. Per germline, CDR1 SGHAT and CDR2 FQNNGV. V dropped 0 bases and J dropped 4 bases, with 4 bases sitting between them. This CDR3 has 13 residues.

The V gene is TRBV2, the J gene TRBJ2-3; a possible D gene is TRBD2 (6 bases). Germline CDR1 reads SNHLY; CDR2 reads FYNNEI. Deletions cut 7 bases from V and 3 bases from J, with 17 bases between. The CDR3 consists of 15 residues. The CDR3 bases are TGTGCCAGCACCATACCGACGGGGGAGACAGATACGCAGTATTTT. This encodes CASTIPTGETDTQYF.

The V call is TRBV15, the J call TRBJ2-1, with TRBD2 matching over 7 bases. V was pared by 5 bases and J by 7 bases, with 11 bases of the junction left unmatched. CDR1 and CDR2 (germline): LNHNV, YYDKDF (reference sequence). This CDR3 is built from 15 residues. CDR3 coding DNA: TGTGCCACCAGCGACGCCCGGGAGGTGGGGAATGAGCAGTTCTTC. Translating gives CATSDAREVGNEQFF.

The rearrangement links TRBV7-2 to TRBJ1-2; 7 bases map to TRBD1. With V trimmed by 5 bases and J by 6 bases, 6 bases remained unmatched. The CDR3 consists of 13 residues. The germline V gene has CDR1 SGHTA and CDR2 FQGNSA. This CDR3 is CASSNRGRDGYTF. CDR3 nucleotides: TGTGCCAGCAGCAACAGGGGCAGGGATGGCTACACCTTC. The variable domain in full, completed from reference TRBV7-2 and TRBJ1-2, reads GAGVSQSPSNKVTEKGKDVELRCDPISGHTALYWYRQSLGQGLEFLIYFQGNSAPDKSGLPSDRFSAERTGGSVSTLTIQRTQQEDSAVYLCASSNRGRDGYTFGSGTRLTVV.

This clone was observed a single time. The DNA of the CDR3 is TGTGCCAGCAGTCCAAATGGACTAGCGGGAGGCTATGAGCAGTTCTTC. Protein product: CASSPNGLAGGYEQFF. The rearrangement joins TRBV28 to TRBJ2-1; 14 bases line up with TRBD2. Germline values: CDR1 MDHEN, CDR2 SYDVKM. The CDR3 contains 16 residues. V trimming: 5 bases; J trimming: 8 bases; junction bases outside the gene matches: 8.

The V gene is TRBV11-2, the J gene TRBJ1-5; 7 bases map to TRBD1. Trimming at V came to 3 bases and at J to 9 bases, leaving 5 bases not matched to a gene. The CDR3 is made up of 13 amino acids. CDR1 is SGHAT and CDR2 is FQNNGV in the germline V gene. Here the CDR3 reads CASSFTRTGPQHF. CDR3 nucleotides: TGTGCCAGCAGCTTCACTCGGACAGGGCCCCAGCATTTT.

The CDR3 sequence: CASSSRTGGDYEQYF. The CDR3 coding sequence is TGCGCCAGCAGCTCACGGACAGGGGGTGACTACGAGCAGTACTTC. V and J are TRBV5-1 and TRBJ2-7; 10 bases map to TRBD1. This CDR3 region has 15 residues. Germline assignment: CDR1 SGHRS and CDR2 YFSETQ. J was trimmed by 3 bases and V by 3 bases; bases with no gene match: 6.

The chain carries TRBV7-3 and TRBJ1-6, with 10 bases fitting TRBD1. With V trimmed by 2 bases and J by 10 bases, 8 bases remained unmatched. The CDR3 loop spans 16 amino acids. CDR1 and CDR2 from the germline V gene are SGHTA and FQGTGA. CDR3 sequence (DNA): TGTGCCAGCAGCTTATTGGGCGGGACAGGGGACTCACCCCTCCACTTT. As protein: CASSLLGGTGDSPLHF.

The chain combines TRBV7-6 with TRBJ2-7; possibly TRBD2 for D (5 bases). The germline V gene has CDR1 SGHVS and CDR2 FNYEAQ. The CDR3 has 14 residues. Trimming took 4 bases from V and 5 from J, leaving 15 bases between them. This CDR3 reads CASSSEVVEDEQYF. As DNA, the CDR3 is TGTGCCAGCAGCTCCGAGGTAGTGGAGGACGAGCAGTACTTC. Full variable domain (rest looked up from reference TRBV7-6 and TRBJ2-7): GAGVSQSPRYKVTKRGQDVALRCDPISGHVSLYWYRQALGQGPEFLTYFNYEAQQDKSGLPNDRFSAERPEGSISTLTIQRTEQRDSAMYRCASSSEVVEDEQYFGPGTRLTVT.

The chain uses TRBV9 and TRBJ1-4; possibly TRBD1 for D (6 bases). In germline, CDR1 is SGDLS, CDR2 YYNGEE. This CDR3 contains 15 residues. V dropped 0 bases and J dropped 6 bases, with 12 bases sitting between them. The CDR3 coding sequence is TGTGCCAGCAGCGTAGAAGGCAGGGGCCATGAAAAACTGTTTTTT. Its protein product is CASSVEGRGHEKLFF.

V and J are TRBV28 and TRBJ1-4, with D maybe TRBD1 (5 bases). The V end was cut by 6 bases, the J end by 7 bases, with 12 bases between. Germline V lookup: CDR1 MDHEN, CDR2 SYDVKM. The CDR3 spans 13 residues. CDR3 region: CASRRQDTEKLFF. The CDR3 DNA reads as TGTGCCAGCAGAAGGCAGGACACTGAAAAACTGTTTTTT.

This chain uses TRBV6-4 with TRBJ2-2, with 7 positions matching TRBD2. The germline CDR1 and CDR2 sequences are MRHNA and SNTAGT. The CDR3 is 15 amino acids. V lost 7 bases and J lost 5; bases outside the gene matches: 10. CDR3 DNA sequence: TGTGCCAGCACTTCAAAGGCGGGAGCTACCGGGGAGCTGTTTTTT. This translates into CASTSKAGATGELFF.

The J gene is TRBJ2-3, the V gene TRBV19; possible D gene TRBD2, 6 bases. The CDR3 consists of 16 residues. Germline values: CDR1 LNHDA, CDR2 SQIVND (reference sequence). Trimming stripped 4 bases from V and 4 bases from J, with 18 bases between. DNA for the CDR3: TGTGCCAGTAGTAAGGCTATGGCGGGGAGATCAGATACGCAGTATTTT. Translating it yields CASSKAMAGRSDTQYF.

The chain recombines TRBV7-2 with TRBJ1-1; the D gene is possibly TRBD1 (5 bases). V was trimmed by 5 bases and J by 7 bases, leaving 17 bases between them. This CDR3 spans 14 amino acids. CDR1 is SGHTA and CDR2 is FQGNSA in the germline V gene. CDR3 DNA sequence: TGTGCCAGCAGCCCGGGACTCTCCGCTATTGAAGCTTTCTTT. This sequence encodes CASSPGLSAIEAFF.

V usage is TRBV28 and J usage is TRBJ2-5; the match to TRBD1 covers 7 bases. Germline V gene lookup returns CDR1 MDHEN and CDR2 SYDVKM. This CDR3 has 15 amino acids. The V gene end was trimmed by 6 bases and the J gene end by 4 bases; junction bases not matched to a gene: 11. CDR3 residues: CASRKRGLIGETQYF. The CDR3 region has the DNA TGTGCCAGCAGGAAAAGGGGGCTTATAGGAGAGACCCAGTACTTC.